A single sample gave rise to the 16 T cell receptor beta chains below, sequenced in a study of Graves' ophthalmopathy and Graves' hyperthyroidism. The authors amplified TCR beta CDR3 regions, and they did so from RNA transcripts for repertoire sequencing. The first round was an RT-PCR with HTBI primers, and the second round was a multiplex PCR. TCRdb used MiXCR to reprocess the multiplex PCR reads, holding one entry per CDR3 protein. Found here are about 220,000 distinct CDR3 sequences, roughly a fifth of them singletons; the top ten hold roughly 40%. The sample comprised peripheral blood. The receptors derive from a woman aged 45-59 years with Graves' ophthalmopathy.

The chain combines TRBV18 with TRBJ2-7, with D perhaps matching TRBD1 or TRBD2 (5 bases each). The germline gives CDR1 KGHSH, CDR2 LQKENI. The CDR3 is 15 amino acids. Trimming took off 3 bases at V and 2 bases at J, with 14 bases between the two ends. CDR3 loop: CASSPGVAETYEQYF. CDR3 sequence (DNA): TGTGCCAGCTCACCGGGGGTAGCCGAGACCTACGAGCAGTACTTC.

The rearrangement links TRBV5-1 to TRBJ1-1; 10 bases are shared with TRBD1. Trimming took 2 bases from V and 4 from J; bases not matched to a gene: 2. The CDR3 spans 14 residues. Per the germline V gene, CDR1 is SGHRS and CDR2 is YFSETQ. CDR3 sequence (DNA): TGCGCCAGCAGCTTTGGACAGGGGGGCACTGAAGCTTTCTTT. This encodes CASSFGQGGTEAFF.

This clonotype appeared many times. The rearrangement uses TRBV27 and TRBJ2-7; TRBD2 matches at 7 bases. CDR1 and CDR2 from the germline V gene are MNHEY and SMNVEV (reference sequence). There are 16 residues in the CDR3. V dropped 6 bases and J dropped 3; count of bases not matched to a gene: 14. CDR3 nucleotides: TGTGCCAGCAGGGGCCTGGGGGGGAGTGCCGGCTACGAGCAGTACTTC. Protein sequence: CASRGLGGSAGYEQYF.

This clonotype was seen repeatedly, ten times or more. The chain is built from TRBV20-1 and TRBJ2-5; D unclear. This CDR3 region has 12 residues. CDR1 and CDR2 (germline): DFQATT, SNEGSKA (reference sequence). V lost 3 bases and J lost 1, with 6 bases in between. Here the CDR3 reads CSARAGQETQYF. CDR3 sequence (DNA): TGCAGTGCTAGGGCCGGCCAAGAGACCCAGTACTTC.

Many counts were recorded for this clonotype. The chain recombines TRBV28 with TRBJ1-2, with D unclear. V gave up 4 bases and J gave up 4 bases, with 7 bases separating them. There are 12 residues in the CDR3. Germline V gene lookup returns CDR1 MDHEN and CDR2 SYDVKM. CDR3 protein: CASSYSPYGYTF. The CDR3 nucleotides are TGTGCCAGCAGTTACAGTCCCTATGGCTACACCTTC.

Many counts were recorded for this clonotype. The chain is built from TRBV2 and TRBJ1-1, with D unclear. Deletions cut 6 bases from V and 0 bases from J, with 8 bases between. The length of the CDR3 is 13 residues. Looked up from germline, CDR1 is SNHLY and CDR2 is FYNNEI. The CDR3 DNA reads TGTGCCAGCAGATGGCAGATGAACACTGAAGCTTTCTTT. Its protein is CASRWQMNTEAFF.

This clonotype came up many times. V is TRBV9 and J is TRBJ2-2; 7 nucleotides line up with TRBD2. Germline CDR1 is SGDLS and CDR2 is YYNGEE. The CDR3 is made up of 14 amino acids. The V segment lost 5 bases and the J segment 5 bases; nucleotides outside the gene matches: 6. The CDR3 bases are TGTGCCAGCAGGGGACGGGAGGTAACCGGGGAGCTGTTTTTT. Translated: CASRGREVTGELFF.

This clonotype was counted at least ten times. The J gene is TRBJ1-1, the V gene TRBV10-3; TRBD1 agrees at 7 bases. The CDR3 runs 13 residues. Germline values: CDR1 ENHRY, CDR2 SYGVKD. V shed 6 bases, J shed 4 bases, and the junction held 5 bases outside the gene matches. In DNA, the CDR3 is TGTGCCATCAGGGAAGACAGGGCCACTGAAGCTTTCTTT. This translates into CAIREDRATEAFF.

This clonotype was detected ten times or more. This chain links TRBV29-1 with TRBJ1-5; TRBD1 matches at 11 bases. From germline, CDR1 is SQVTM and CDR2 ANQGSEA. The CDR3 is 14 residues long. J lost 6 bases, V lost 5 bases, and 6 bases had no gene match. The CDR3 DNA sequence: TGCAGCGTTAGGACAGGGGGCGCCGGTCAGCCCCAGCATTTT. This sequence encodes CSVRTGGAGQPQHF.

This chain connects TRBV5-1 to TRBJ2-2; TRBD1 agrees at 7 bases. This CDR3 has 15 residues. Trimming cost V 3 bases and J 4 bases; bases outside gene matches: 6. The germline gives CDR1 SGHRS, CDR2 YFSETQ. CDR3 sequence: CASSSQGGGTGELFF. The CDR3 DNA reads as TGCGCCAGCAGCTCCCAAGGGGGCGGCACCGGGGAGCTGTTTTTT.

Ten or more counts support this clonotype. V is TRBV19 and J is TRBJ1-3; D is unclear. CDR1 LNHDA and CDR2 SQIVND come from the germline V gene (reference sequence). Trimming removed 5 bases at V and 0 bases at J, with 14 bases between. CDR3 length: 16 amino acids. CDR3 nucleotide sequence: TGTGCCAGTAGTCCGTGGGGTACGAGCTCTGGAAACACCATATATTTT. As protein: CASSPWGTSSGNTIYF.

In its sample, this clonotype was seen a few times. The chain recombines TRBV5-1 with TRBJ2-6, with 7 bases aligning to TRBD1. CDR1 SGHRS and CDR2 YFSETQ come from the germline V gene. The CDR3 sequence is 17 residues long. The V segment lost 6 bases and the J segment 0 bases; nucleotides outside the gene matches: 9. The CDR3 is CASKRTGTNSGANVLTF. CDR3 nucleotide sequence: TGCGCCAGCAAACGGACAGGAACAAACTCTGGGGCCAACGTCCTGACTTTC. Drawing the rest from reference TRBV5-1 and TRBJ2-6, the complete variable domain is KAGVTQTPRYLIKTRGQQVTLSCSPISGHRSVSWYQQTPGQGLQFLFEYFSETQRNKGNFPGRFSGRQFSNSRSEMNVSTLELGDSALYLCASKRTGTNSGANVLTFGAGSRLTVL.

About this clonotype itself: The junction differs from germline at one of its ends, possibly a read error. The rearrangement links TRBV28 to TRBJ2-5; 7 positions match TRBD2. Germline CDR1 and CDR2: MDHEN and SYDVKM. The CDR3 sequence is 14 residues long. CDR3 region: CAISGTTGFGTQYF. The CDR3 nucleotides are TGTGCCATCAGTGGGACTACCGGATTCGGGACCCAGTACTTC.

In DNA form, the CDR3 reads TGTGCCAGCAGCCAACTTCACGGGACTAGCAATGAGCAGTTCTTC. Translated: CASSQLHGTSNEQFF. V gene TRBV3-1 combines with J gene TRBJ2-1, with 8 nucleotides matching TRBD2. The CDR3 is 15 amino acids. The V segment lost 2 bases and the J segment 6 bases; nucleotides outside the gene matches: 6. In germline, CDR1 is LGHDT, CDR2 YNNKEL (reference sequence).

This clonotype was found many times. The genes are TRBV28 and TRBJ2-5, with D hard to call. The V gene's germline CDR1 is MDHEN and CDR2 SYDVKM. V lost 3 bases and J 2 bases, leaving 13 bases between the germline ends. The CDR3 spans 15 residues. CDR3 protein: CASSLEGNGQETQYF. The CDR3 nucleotides are TGTGCCAGCAGTTTGGAAGGGAATGGGCAAGAGACCCAGTACTTC. The full variable domain, in which reference TRBV28 and TRBJ2-5 provide the parts outside the CDR3, is DVKVTQSSRYLVKRTGEKVFLECVQDMDHENMFWYRQDPGLGLRLIYFSYDVKMKEKGDIPEGYSVSREKKERFSLILESASTNQTSMYLCASSLEGNGQETQYFGPGTRLLVL.

This clonotype was recorded many times. The V gene is TRBV5-1, the J gene TRBJ1-1; 7 bases map to TRBD1. The CDR3 covers 12 residues. Germline CDR1 SGHRS, CDR2 YFSETQ. V gave up 3 bases and J gave up 4 bases; unmatched junction bases: 0. The CDR3 nucleotides read TGCGCCAGCAGCTCAGGGGGCACTGAAGCTTTCTTT. Translated: CASSSGGTEAFF.